Below, 27 T cell receptor beta chains from the same sample are listed, as sequenced in a study of graft-versus-host responses after intestinal transplantation. Their antigens are not known. The protocol was immunoSEQ multiplex PCR, while the TCRdb copy is restricted to in-frame clones and leaves out a portion. The sample carries around 69,000 clones, around 91% recorded once. The specimen was unstimulated CD8+ T cells sorted from spleen or lymph node cells, collected before transplant. The origin of the receptors is a human donor who was the organ donor for an intestinal transplant.

J is TRBJ1-4 and V is TRBV28, with no clear D. This CDR3 has 12 residues. Germline V gene sequence: CDR1 MDHEN, CDR2 SYDVKM. V dropped 8 bases and J dropped 0 bases, with 4 bases sitting between them. The CDR3 sequence: CASAATNEKLFF. The DNA for the CDR3 is TGTGCCAGCGCAGCAACTAATGAAAAACTGTTTTTT.

The chain has TRBV27 and TRBJ2-3, with unresolved D. Germline-derived CDR1 and CDR2 are MNHEY and SMNVEV (reference sequence). Trimming shortened V by 4 bases and J by 2 bases, and 7 bases separated the two germline ends. The CDR3 length is 13 residues. The CDR3 DNA reads as TGTGCCAGCAGTTCTACTTACACAGATACGCAGTATTTT. As protein: CASSSTYTDTQYF.

The rearrangement uses TRBV6-6 and TRBJ1-4; D might be TRBD1 (5 bases). V was pared by 0 bases and J by 0 bases, with 8 bases between. The CDR3 has 16 amino acids. Germline V CDR1 and CDR2: MNHNY, SVGAGI (reference sequence). The CDR3 DNA is TGTGCCAGCAGTTACTCGACAGCCTCAACTAATGAAAAACTGTTTTTT. This translates into CASSYSTASTNEKLFF.

The V call is TRBV6-5, the J call TRBJ1-5; 11 bases are a match to TRBD1. The germline V gene encodes CDR1 MNHEY and CDR2 SVGAGI. This CDR3 region has 14 residues. J was trimmed by 9 bases and V by 4 bases; bases with no gene match: 5. The CDR3 loop reads CASSWGQGDRPQHF. The CDR3 nucleotides are TGTGCCAGCAGTTGGGGACAGGGGGACAGGCCCCAGCATTTT.

The gene calls are TRBV15 and TRBJ1-1; maybe TRBD1 (5 bases). Germline lookup yields CDR1 LNHNV and CDR2 YYDKDF (reference sequence). The V end lost 1 base, the J end lost 8 bases, and 11 bases lay between the germline ends. The length of the CDR3 is 13 residues. CDR3 DNA sequence: TGTGCCACCAGCAGAGTGGGGGGGGGAGAAGCTTTCTTT. This translates into CATSRVGGGEAFF.

V usage is TRBV7-9 and J usage is TRBJ2-6, with D possibly matching TRBD1 (5 bases). Trimming pared 1 base from V and 0 bases from J, leaving 13 bases between. The CDR3 sequence is 18 residues long. Germline V gene lookup returns CDR1 SEHNR and CDR2 FQNEAQ (reference sequence). This CDR3 is CASSLVTGAFSGANVLTF. Written as DNA, the CDR3 is TGTGCCAGCAGCTTAGTCACAGGTGCCTTCTCTGGGGCCAACGTCCTGACTTTC.

This clone has just a few counts. The gene calls are TRBV10-2 and TRBJ2-7; tentatively, D is TRBD1 (5 bases). Trimming stripped 3 bases from V and 3 bases from J, with 6 bases between. CDR3 size: 12 residues. Germline V gives CDR1 WSHSY, CDR2 SAAADI. The CDR3 loop is CASSDRVYEQYV. CDR3 nucleotides: TGCGCCAGCAGTGACAGGGTCTACGAGCAGTACGTC.

This chain connects TRBV11-2 to TRBJ2-5, with TRBD2 identical over 10 bases. CDR1 and CDR2 from the germline V gene are SGHAT and FQNNGV. With 2 bases clipped from V and 1 base from J, the junction kept 4 bases outside the gene matches. This CDR3 has 16 residues. CDR3 sequence: CASSLSQRGGQETQYF. The DNA for the CDR3 is TGTGCCAGCAGCTTAAGCCAGCGGGGGGGCCAAGAGACCCAGTACTTC.

J is TRBJ1-5 and V is TRBV7-8, with 9 bases lining up with TRBD1. Germline V gives CDR1 SGHVS, CDR2 FQNEAQ. V lost 5 bases to trimming and J lost 3 bases; unmatched junction nucleotides: 5. This CDR3 region has 15 residues. DNA of the CDR3: TGTGCCAGCAGCGCAGGACAGGGGTCCAATCAGCCCCAGCATTTT. Its translation is CASSAGQGSNQPQHF. The variable domain in full, with the rest retrieved from reference TRBV7-8 and TRBJ1-5, is GAGVSQSPRYKVAKRGQDVALRCDPISGHVSLFWYQQALGQGPEFLTYFQNEAQLDKSGLPSDRFFAERPEGSVSTLKIQRTQQEDSAVYLCASSAGQGSNQPQHFGDGTRLSIL.

This chain connects TRBV7-9 to TRBJ1-2; no clear D gene. Trimming removed 5 bases from V and 0 bases from J, with 10 bases in between. The V gene's germline CDR1 is SEHNR and CDR2 FQNEAQ (reference sequence). The CDR3 loop spans 14 amino acids. CDR3 nucleotides: TGTGCCAGCAGCCCCTCCCCGTCTAACTATGGCTACACCTTC. Translated, it gives CASSPSPSNYGYTF.

V gene TRBV9 combines with J gene TRBJ1-5, with D uncertain. The V end was cut by 2 bases, the J end by 6 bases, with 9 bases between. The CDR3 totals 13 residues. Looked up from germline, CDR1 is SGDLS and CDR2 is YYNGEE. CDR3 amino acids: CASSVHAGQPQHF. The CDR3 DNA reads as TGTGCCAGCAGCGTTCACGCGGGTCAGCCCCAGCATTTT.

The rearrangement joins TRBV21-1 to TRBJ2-3; the table names TRBD1, a call not compared with the DNA. TRBV21-1 is given as a pseudogene. This CDR3 has 15 amino acids. The CDR3 DNA reads TGTGCCAGCAGCAAGTCAGGTAGGAGTAGGGGTGAGCAGTATTTT. It is translated as CASSKSGRSRGEQYF.

This clone occurred once. The genes are TRBV4-1 and TRBJ1-1; 9 bases are shared with TRBD1. This CDR3 is 14 amino acids long. The junction had 5 bases not matched to a gene; V was cut back by 4 bases and J by 5 bases. Germline V gene data show CDR1 as MGHRA and CDR2 as YSYEKL. The CDR3 is CASSLQQGATEAFF. CDR3 nucleotide sequence: TGCGCCAGCAGCCTGCAACAGGGGGCGACTGAAGCTTTCTTT.

This clone was seen once. This chain links TRBV6-4 with TRBJ2-1, with D maybe TRBD2 (7 bases). The V end lost 2 bases, the J end lost 10 bases, and 15 bases lay between the germline ends. This CDR3 contains 14 residues. Germline CDR1 MRHNA, CDR2 SNTAGT. CDR3 amino acids: CASSDGRGGSEQFF. DNA of the CDR3: TGTGCCAGCAGTGACGGAAGGGGGGGCAGCGAGCAGTTCTTC.

The chain carries TRBV30 and TRBJ1-4; 9 nucleotides line up with TRBD1. From germline, CDR1 is GTSNPN and CDR2 SVGIG (reference sequence). The junction had 12 bases not matched to a gene; V was cut back by 2 bases and J by 2 bases. CDR3 length equals 18 residues. The CDR3 bases are TGTGCCTGGAGTAATCGGGACAGGGTCGTAGGGACTAATGAAAAACTGTTTTTT. Translated: CAWSNRDRVVGTNEKLFF. The variable domain in full, with the rest retrieved from reference TRBV30 and TRBJ1-4, is SQTIHQWPATLVQPVGSPLSLECTVEGTSNPNLYWYRQAAGRGLQLLFYSVGIGQISSEVPQNLSASRPQDRQFILSSKKLLLSDSGFYLCAWSNRDRVVGTNEKLFFGSGTQLSVL.

This clone was found once. The genes are TRBV19 and TRBJ1-6, with 8 bases aligning to TRBD1. The germline V gene encodes CDR1 LNHDA and CDR2 SQIVND (reference sequence). The CDR3 length is 17 residues. V lost 3 bases, J lost 9 bases, and 13 bases stayed unmatched. CDR3 nucleotide sequence: TGTGCCAGTAGTATGGTTGTTGGAGGACAGGGTGTTTCACCCCTCCACTTT. It translates to CASSMVVGGQGVSPLHF.

This CDR3 reads CASSQLSATNEKLFF. CDR3 DNA sequence: TGCGCCAGCAGCCAATTGTCCGCAACTAATGAAAAACTGTTTTTT. This chain links TRBV4-1 with TRBJ1-4; D is uncertain. Germline CDR1 and CDR2: MGHRA and YSYEKL. The CDR3 has 15 amino acids. Trimming removed 2 bases from V and 0 bases from J, with 7 bases in between.

The chain carries TRBV5-6 and TRBJ2-1; TRBD2 matches at 15 bases. J gave up 0 bases and V 4 bases, and 5 bases lay outside the gene matches. The CDR3 has 18 amino acids. Looked up from germline, CDR1 is SGHDT and CDR2 is YYEEEE. In DNA, the CDR3 is TGTGCCAGCAGCCGGACTAGCGGGGGGGAGAGCTCCTACAATGAGCAGTTCTTC. Encoded protein: CASSRTSGGESSYNEQFF. Variable domain in full (rest from reference TRBV5-6 and TRBJ2-1): DAGVTQSPTHLIKTRGQQVTLRCSPKSGHDTVSWYQQALGQGPQFIFQYYEEEERQRGNFPDRFSGHQFPNYSSELNVNALLLGDSALYLCASSRTSGGESSYNEQFFGPGTRLTVL.

The chain is built from TRBV14 and TRBJ2-1; the D gene is possibly TRBD2 (6 bases). Germline V gene sequence: CDR1 SGHDN, CDR2 FVKESK. Between the trimmed V and J ends, which lost 3 bases and 2 bases, there was a span of 8 bases. This CDR3 region has 14 residues. The CDR3: CASSQRGPYNEQFF. In DNA form, the CDR3 reads TGTGCCAGCAGCCAGCGGGGTCCCTACAATGAGCAGTTCTTC.

This clone was recorded once. This chain links TRBV15 with TRBJ2-1; 9 bases are a match to TRBD1. The V segment lost 6 bases and the J segment 9 bases; nucleotides outside the gene matches: 12. This CDR3 spans 15 amino acids. CDR1 is LNHNV and CDR2 is YYDKDF in the germline V gene (reference sequence). CDR3 nucleotide sequence: TGTGCCACCAGGACCGGGACAGGGCTACAGGCTGAGCAGTTCTTC. Translation: CATRTGTGLQAEQFF. Combining the CDR3 with reference TRBV15 and TRBJ2-1 gives the whole variable domain DAMVIQNPRYQVTQFGKPVTLSCSQTLNHNVMYWYQQKSSQAPKLLFHYYDKDFNNEADTPDNFQSRRPNTSFCFLDIRSPGLGDTAMYLCATRTGTGLQAEQFFGPGTRLTVL.

In this sample, this clone turned up once. The rearrangement links TRBV7-6 to TRBJ2-3; D ambiguous. This CDR3 has 15 residues. Trimming took 5 bases from V and 4 from J, leaving 16 bases between them. Germline CDR1 SGHVS, CDR2 FNYEAQ. The CDR3 nucleotides are TGTGCCAGCAGCCCCTGGGTCACTACCGCAGATACGCAGTATTTT. This codes for CASSPWVTTADTQYF.

V is TRBV2 and J is TRBJ2-3, with TRBD2 matching 13 bases. Germline CDR1 reads SNHLY; CDR2 reads FYNNEI. Trimming took 6 bases from V and 2 from J; bases not matched to a gene: 2. There are 15 residues in the CDR3. CDR3 sequence (DNA): TGTGCCAGCAGCGGGACTAGCGGGGTCACAGATACGCAGTATTTT. Its translation is CASSGTSGVTDTQYF.

The chain has TRBV28 and TRBJ2-7; weak D call: TRBD1 (6 bases). CDR1 MDHEN and CDR2 SYDVKM come from the germline V gene. V dropped 5 bases and J dropped 2 bases, with 19 bases sitting between them. CDR3 size: 16 residues. CDR3 sequence (DNA): TGTGCCAGCAGTACGTTGCCTCAGGGGACACCCTACGAGCAGTACGTC. Translated, it gives CASSTLPQGTPYEQYV.

The DNA for the CDR3 is TGTGCCAGCAGCGTCGGGACTTCAACCTACGAGCAGTACGTC. This sequence encodes CASSVGTSTYEQYV. The chain links TRBV5-6 to TRBJ2-7; possibly TRBD2 for D (6 bases). CDR3 length: 14 amino acids. Trimming left V 4 bases short and J 2 bases short, with 13 bases between. CDR1 and CDR2 from the germline V gene are SGHDT and YYEEEE.

The chain uses TRBV5-1 and TRBJ2-1; no definite D call. The germline V and J ends were trimmed by 3 bases and 1 base, with 14 bases remaining between them. Germline-derived CDR1 and CDR2 are SGHRS and YFSETQ. There are 16 residues in the CDR3. The CDR3 DNA reads TGCGCCAGCAGCTCCTCGAGGCCGGAGTCCTACAATGAGCAGTTCTTC. It codes for CASSSSRPESYNEQFF.

The chain is built from TRBV7-8 and TRBJ2-3; TRBD1 aligns across 8 bases. The CDR3 covers 14 residues. From germline, CDR1 is SGHVS and CDR2 FQNEAQ. V shed 5 bases and J 3 bases; nucleotides not matched to a gene: 4. The CDR3 DNA is TGTGCCAGCAGCCTAGGACAGGGAACAGATACGCAGTATTTT. Translated, it gives CASSLGQGTDTQYF.

The chain carries TRBV18 and TRBJ1-4; weak D call: TRBD1 (5 bases). The CDR3 is 16 residues long. From germline, CDR1 is KGHSH and CDR2 LQKENI. V shed 5 bases and J shed 0 bases, with 13 bases lying between them. CDR3 in DNA: TGTGCCAGCTCATTCGTGTCCAGGGCAACTAATGAAAAACTGTTTTTT. This gives the protein CASSFVSRATNEKLFF.